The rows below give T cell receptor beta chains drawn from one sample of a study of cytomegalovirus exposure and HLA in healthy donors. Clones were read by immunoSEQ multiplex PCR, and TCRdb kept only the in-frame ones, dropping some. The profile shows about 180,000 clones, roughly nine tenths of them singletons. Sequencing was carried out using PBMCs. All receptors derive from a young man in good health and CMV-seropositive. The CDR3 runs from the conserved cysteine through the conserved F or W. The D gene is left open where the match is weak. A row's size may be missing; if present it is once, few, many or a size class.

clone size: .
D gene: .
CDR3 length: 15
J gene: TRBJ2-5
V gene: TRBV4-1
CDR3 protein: CASSHVGGVQETQYF
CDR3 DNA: TGCGCCAGCAGCCATGTAGGCGGGGTCCAAGAGACCCAGTACTTC

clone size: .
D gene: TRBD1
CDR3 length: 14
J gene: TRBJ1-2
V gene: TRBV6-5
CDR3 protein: CASSPDRVNYGYTF
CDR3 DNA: TGTGCCAGCAGCCCGGACAGGGTTAACTATGGCTACACCTTC

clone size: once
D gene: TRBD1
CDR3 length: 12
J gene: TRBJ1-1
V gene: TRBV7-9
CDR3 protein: CASTGGNTEAFF
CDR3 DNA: TGTGCCAGCACAGGGGGAAATACTGAAGCTTTCTTT

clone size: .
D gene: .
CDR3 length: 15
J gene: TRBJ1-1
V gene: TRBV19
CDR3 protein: CASSPRGGWNTEAFF
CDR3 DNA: TGTGCCAGTAGTCCACGGGGTGGATGGAACACTGAAGCTTTCTTT

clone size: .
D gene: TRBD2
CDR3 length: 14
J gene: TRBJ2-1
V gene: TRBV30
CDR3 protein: CAWSPPRAGAEQFF
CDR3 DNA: TGTGCCTGGAGCCCCCCGCGAGCGGGGGCGGAGCAGTTCTTC

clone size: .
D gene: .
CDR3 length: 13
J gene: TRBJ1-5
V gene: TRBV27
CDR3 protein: CASSYRDDQPQHF
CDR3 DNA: TGTGCCAGCAGTTACAGGGACGATCAGCCCCAGCATTTT

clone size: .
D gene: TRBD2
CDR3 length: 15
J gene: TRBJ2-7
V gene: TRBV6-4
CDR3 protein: CASSITSGGPYEQYF
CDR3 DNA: TGTGCCAGCAGCATAACTAGCGGGGGCCCTTACGAGCAGTACTTC

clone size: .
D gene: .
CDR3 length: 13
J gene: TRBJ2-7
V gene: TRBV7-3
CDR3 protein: CASSHKEDDEQYF
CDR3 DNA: TGTGCCAGCAGCCACAAGGAGGACGACGAGCAGTACTTC

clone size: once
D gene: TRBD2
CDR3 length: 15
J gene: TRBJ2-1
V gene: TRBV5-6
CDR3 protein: CASSPTSRSYNEQFF
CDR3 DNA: TGTGCCAGCAGTCCGACTAGCAGGTCCTACAATGAGCAGTTCTTC

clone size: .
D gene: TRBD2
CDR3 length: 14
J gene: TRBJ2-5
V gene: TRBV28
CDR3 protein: CASSFYGGGGTQYF
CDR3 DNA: TGTGCCAGCAGTTTTTACGGTGGCGGGGGGACCCAGTACTTC

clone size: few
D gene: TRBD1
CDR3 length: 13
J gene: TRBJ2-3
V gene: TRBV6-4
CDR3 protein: CASSGTATDTQYF
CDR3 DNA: TGTGCCAGCAGCGGGACAGCCACAGATACGCAGTATTTT

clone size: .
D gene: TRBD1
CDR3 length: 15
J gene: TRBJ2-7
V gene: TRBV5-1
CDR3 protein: CASSRRAGTGNEQYF
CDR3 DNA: TGCGCCAGCAGCCGCCGTGCCGGGACAGGGAACGAGCAGTACTTC

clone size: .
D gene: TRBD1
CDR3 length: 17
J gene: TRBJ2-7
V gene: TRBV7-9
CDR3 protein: CASSLALVTGSSYEQYF
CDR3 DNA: TGTGCCAGCAGCTTAGCGCTTGTGACAGGGTCCTCCTACGAGCAGTACTTC

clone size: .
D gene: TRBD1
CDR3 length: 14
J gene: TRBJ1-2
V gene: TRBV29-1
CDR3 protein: CSVGGRDREGGYTF
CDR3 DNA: TGCAGCGTTGGTGGGCGCGACAGGGAAGGGGGCTACACCTTC

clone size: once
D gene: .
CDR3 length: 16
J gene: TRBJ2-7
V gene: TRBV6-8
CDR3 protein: CARGKLAKRISYEQYF
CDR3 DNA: TGTGCCAGAGGTAAATTAGCGAAAAGGATAAGTTACGAGCAGTACTTC

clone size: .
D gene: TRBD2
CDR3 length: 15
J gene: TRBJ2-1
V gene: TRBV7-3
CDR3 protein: CASSRVASGYNEQFF
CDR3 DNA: TGTGCCAGCAGCCGGGTGGCTAGCGGATACAATGAGCAGTTCTTC

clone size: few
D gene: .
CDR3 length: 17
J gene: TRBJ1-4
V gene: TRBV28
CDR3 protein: CASSIPDRRDPREKLFF
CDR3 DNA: TGTGCCAGCAGTATCCCGGATCGGCGGGACCCGCGGGAAAAACTGTTTTTT

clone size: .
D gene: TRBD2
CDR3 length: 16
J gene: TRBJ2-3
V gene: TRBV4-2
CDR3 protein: CASSPILAGGTDTQYF
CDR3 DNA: TGTGCCAGCAGCCCGATACTAGCGGGGGGCACAGATACGCAGTATTTT

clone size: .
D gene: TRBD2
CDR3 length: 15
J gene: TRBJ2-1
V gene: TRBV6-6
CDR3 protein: CASSSTSGGANEQFF
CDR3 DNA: TGTGCCAGCAGTTCCACTAGCGGGGGGGCCAATGAGCAGTTCTTC

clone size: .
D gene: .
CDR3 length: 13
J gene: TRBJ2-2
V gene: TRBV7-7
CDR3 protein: CASSSGPSGELFF
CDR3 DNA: TGTGCTAGCAGCTCCGGTCCCTCCGGGGAGCTGTTTTTT

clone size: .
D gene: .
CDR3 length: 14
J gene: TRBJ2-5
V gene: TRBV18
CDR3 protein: CASSLQAKGETQYF
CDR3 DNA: TGTGCCAGCTCACTACAGGCTAAGGGAGAGACCCAGTACTTC

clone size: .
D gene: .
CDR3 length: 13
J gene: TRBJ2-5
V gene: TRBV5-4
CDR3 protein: CASSGADQETQYF
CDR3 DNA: TGTGCCAGCAGCGGGGCGGACCAAGAGACCCAGTACTTC

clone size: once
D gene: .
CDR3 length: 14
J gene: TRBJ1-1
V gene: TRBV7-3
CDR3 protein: CASSLTSTATEAFF
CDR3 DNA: TGTGCCAGCAGCTTAACATCGACAGCCACTGAAGCTTTCTTT

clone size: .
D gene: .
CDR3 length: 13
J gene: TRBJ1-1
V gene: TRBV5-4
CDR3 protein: CASSLLVNTEAFF
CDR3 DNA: TGTGCCAGCAGCTTACTGGTGAACACTGAAGCTTTCTTT

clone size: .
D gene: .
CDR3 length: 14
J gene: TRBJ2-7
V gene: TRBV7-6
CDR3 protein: CASSLWQGSYEQYF
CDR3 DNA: TGTGCCAGCAGCTTATGGCAGGGTTCCTACGAGCAGTACTTC

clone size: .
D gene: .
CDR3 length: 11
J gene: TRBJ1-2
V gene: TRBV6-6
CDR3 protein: CASKQGHGYTF
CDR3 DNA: TGTGCCAGCAAGCAGGGGCATGGCTACACCTTC

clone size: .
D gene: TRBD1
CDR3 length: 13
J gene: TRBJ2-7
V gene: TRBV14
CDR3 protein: CASSPRDRYEQYF
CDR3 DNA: TGTGCCAGCAGCCCCAGGGACAGGTACGAGCAGTACTTC

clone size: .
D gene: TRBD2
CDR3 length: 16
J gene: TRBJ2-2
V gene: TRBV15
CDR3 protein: CATSWGLAGMAGELFF
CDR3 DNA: TGTGCCACCAGCTGGGGACTAGCGGGGATGGCCGGGGAGCTGTTTTTT

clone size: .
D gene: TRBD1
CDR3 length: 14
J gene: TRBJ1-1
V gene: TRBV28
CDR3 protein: CASSPGQGHTEAFF
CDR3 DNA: TGTGCCAGCAGTCCCGGACAGGGCCACACTGAAGCTTTCTTT

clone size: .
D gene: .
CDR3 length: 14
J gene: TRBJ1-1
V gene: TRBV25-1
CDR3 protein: CASSAHRNPTEAFF
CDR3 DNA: TGTGCCAGCAGTGCACACCGCAATCCCACTGAAGCTTTCTTT

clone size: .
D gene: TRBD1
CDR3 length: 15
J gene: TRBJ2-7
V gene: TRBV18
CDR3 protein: CASSLGDRKAYEQYF
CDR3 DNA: TGTGCCAGCTCACTTGGGGACAGAAAGGCCTACGAGCAGTACTTC

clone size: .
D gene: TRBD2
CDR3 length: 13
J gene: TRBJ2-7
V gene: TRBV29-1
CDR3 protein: CSVESGSSYEQYF
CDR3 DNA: TGCAGCGTTGAGAGCGGGAGTTCCTACGAGCAGTACTTC

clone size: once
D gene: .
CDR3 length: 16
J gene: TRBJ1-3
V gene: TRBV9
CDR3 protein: CASSAPRGSSGNTIYF
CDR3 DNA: TGTGCCAGCAGCGCCCCCAGGGGCTCCTCTGGAAACACCATATATTTT

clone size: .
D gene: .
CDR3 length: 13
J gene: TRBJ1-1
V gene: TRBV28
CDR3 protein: CASSLGGKTEAFF
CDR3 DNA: TGTGCCAGCAGTTTGGGAGGGAAAACTGAAGCTTTCTTT

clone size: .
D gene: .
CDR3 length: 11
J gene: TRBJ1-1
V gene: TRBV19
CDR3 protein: CASIGGTEAFF
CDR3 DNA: TGTGCCAGTATAGGCGGAACTGAAGCTTTCTTT

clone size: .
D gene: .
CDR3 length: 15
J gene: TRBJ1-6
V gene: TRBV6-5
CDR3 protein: CASSYIAGDRRPLHF
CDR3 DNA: TGTGCCAGCAGTTACATCGCGGGGGACCGCCGTCCCCTCCACTTT

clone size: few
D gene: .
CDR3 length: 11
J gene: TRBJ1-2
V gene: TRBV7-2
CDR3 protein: CASSATYGYTF
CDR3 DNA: TGTGCCAGCAGCGCAACATATGGCTACACCTTC

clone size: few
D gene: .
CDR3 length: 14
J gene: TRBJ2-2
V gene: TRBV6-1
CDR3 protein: CASSIGVETGELFF
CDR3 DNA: TGTGCCAGCAGTATAGGGGTAGAGACCGGGGAGCTGTTTTTT

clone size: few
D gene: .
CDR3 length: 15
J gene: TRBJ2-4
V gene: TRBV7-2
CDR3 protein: CASSLRPVAKNIQYF
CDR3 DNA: TGTGCCAGCAGCCTCAGGCCAGTAGCCAAAAACATTCAGTACTTC

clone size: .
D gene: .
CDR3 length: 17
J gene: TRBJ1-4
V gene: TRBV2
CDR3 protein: CASSWTAYTSTNEKLFF
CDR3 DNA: TGTGCCAGCTCTTGGACAGCATATACGTCAACTAATGAAAAACTGTTTTTT

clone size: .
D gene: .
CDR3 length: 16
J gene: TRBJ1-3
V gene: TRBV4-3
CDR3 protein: CASSQDGDRSGNTIYF
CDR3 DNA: TGCGCCAGCAGCCAAGACGGGGATCGCTCTGGAAACACCATATATTTT

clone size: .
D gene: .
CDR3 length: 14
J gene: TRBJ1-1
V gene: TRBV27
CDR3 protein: CASSTDRRRTEAFF
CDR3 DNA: TGTGCCAGCAGCACCGACAGGAGACGTACTGAAGCTTTCTTT

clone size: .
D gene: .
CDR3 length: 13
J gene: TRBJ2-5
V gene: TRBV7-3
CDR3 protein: CASSLGPQETQYF
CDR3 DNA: TGTGCCAGCAGCTTAGGCCCGCAAGAGACCCAGTACTTC

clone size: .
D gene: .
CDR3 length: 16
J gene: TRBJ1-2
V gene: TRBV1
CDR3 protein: CTSSPPFERGGGGYTF
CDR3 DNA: TGCACCAGCAGCCCGCCATTTGAGAGAGGGGGCGGTGGCTACACCTTC

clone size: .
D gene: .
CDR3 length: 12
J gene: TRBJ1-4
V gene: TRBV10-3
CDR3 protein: CAISESREKLFF
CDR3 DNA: TGTGCCATCAGTGAGTCCAGAGAAAAACTGTTTTTT

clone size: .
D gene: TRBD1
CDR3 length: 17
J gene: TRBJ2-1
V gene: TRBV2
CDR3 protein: CASSNQPGQGFTNEQFF
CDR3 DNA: TGTGCCAGCAGCAACCAACCCGGACAGGGGTTTACGAATGAGCAGTTCTTC

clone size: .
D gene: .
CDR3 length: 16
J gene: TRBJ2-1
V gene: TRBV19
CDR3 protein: CASSIDRSGSYNEQFF
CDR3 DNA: TGTGCCAGTAGTATAGATCGGAGTGGCTCCTACAATGAGCAGTTCTTC

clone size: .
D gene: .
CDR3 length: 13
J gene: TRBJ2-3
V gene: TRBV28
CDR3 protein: CASSPGYKDTQYF
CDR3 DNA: TGTGCCAGCAGTCCAGGGTATAAAGATACGCAGTATTTT

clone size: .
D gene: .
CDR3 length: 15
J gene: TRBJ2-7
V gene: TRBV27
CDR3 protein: CASSSLRSFIYEQYF
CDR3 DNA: TGTGCCAGCAGCTCCTTACGGTCCTTCATCTACGAGCAGTACTTC